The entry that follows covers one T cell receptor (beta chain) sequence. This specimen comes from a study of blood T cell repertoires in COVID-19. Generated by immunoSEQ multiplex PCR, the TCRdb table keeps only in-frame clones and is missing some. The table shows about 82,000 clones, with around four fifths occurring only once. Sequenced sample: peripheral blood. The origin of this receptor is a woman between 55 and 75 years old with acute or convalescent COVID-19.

The chain's CDR3 is CAWSVLVMNTEAFF. The CDR3 bases are TGTGCCTGGAGTGTTCTAGTCATGAACACTGAAGCTTTCTTT. This chain joins TRBV30 and TRBJ1-1; D uncertain. The CDR3 sequence is 14 residues long. The ends were cut back, 0 bases at V and 0 bases at J, with 8 bases in the middle. CDR1 is GTSNPN and CDR2 is SVGIG in the germline V gene (reference sequence). The variable domain in full, with the rest retrieved from reference TRBV30 and TRBJ1-1, is SQTIHQWPATLVQPVGSPLSLECTVEGTSNPNLYWYRQAAGRGLQLLFYSVGIGQISSEVPQNLSASRPQDRQFILSSKKLLLSDSGFYLCAWSVLVMNTEAFFGQGTRLTVV.